This T cell receptor (beta chain) is from a study of CD8+ T cells in alopecia areata. Whole-study results and caveats: Normal-skin resident alphabeta T cells also appear among scalp sample sequences.

The CDR3 runs to 15 residues. The germline CDR1 and CDR2 sequences are MNHEY and SVGAGI. V was pared by 1 base and J by 6 bases, with 13 bases between. To note about this clone: Its antigen is unidentified.

As the sequencing template, cDNA was produced by extracting RNA and reverse transcribing it. Sequenced by immunoSEQ multiplex PCR; TCRdb stores in-frame clones only, minus some. The data contain around 140,000 clones, approximately 45% of them singletons. Sequenced sample: CD4+ T cells sorted from blood. The chain employs TRBV6-5 and TRBJ2-1, with no clear D. The origin of this receptor is a human donor with alopecia areata. CDR3 sequence: CASSYFPGSVNEQFF. DNA for the CDR3: TGTGCCAGCAGTTACTTTCCGGGTTCGGTCAATGAGCAGTTCTTC.